The rows below give T cell receptor beta chains drawn from one sample of a study of cytomegalovirus exposure and HLA in healthy donors. TCRdb keeps only in-frame clones here, not all; method: immunoSEQ multiplex PCR. The data show approximately 160,000 clones, about 76% seen once. Sequencing was carried out using PBMCs. These TCRs come from a woman aged 40 to 50 in good health and CMV-seropositive. Each CDR3 is given with its conserved first and last residue. D genes are given only for firm matches. Clone size, where shown, is once, few, many, or a class for clones that have expanded.

V	J	size	D	DNA	CDR3
TRBV7-9	TRBJ2-7	-	-	TGTGCCAGCAGTCCTTCCTACGAGCAGTACTTC	CASSPSYEQYF
TRBV5-6	TRBJ2-3	-	-	TGTGCCAGCAGCCGAGATACAGATACGCAGTATTTT	CASSRDTDTQYF
TRBV28	TRBJ1-2	-	TRBD1	TGTGCCAGCAGTTTATGGAACAGGGGGGGTCTCTATGGCTACACCTTC	CASSLWNRGGLYGYTF
TRBV2	TRBJ2-7	-	TRBD2	TGTGCCAGCAGTGTGGGACTAGCGGCCTACGAGCAGTACTTC	CASSVGLAAYEQYF
TRBV7-2	TRBJ2-7	-	TRBD2	TGTGCCAGCAGCTTCACTAGCGGGGGGGCCGGGTACGAGCAGTACTTC	CASSFTSGGAGYEQYF
TRBV7-9	TRBJ2-7	few	-	TGTGCCAGCAGCCCTGGGCAGTCCTCCTACGAGCAGTACTTC	CASSPGQSSYEQYF
TRBV2	TRBJ2-7	-	-	TGTGCCAGCAGTGGGACTAGGGGGGGGGTGCAGTACTTC	CASSGTRGGVQYF
TRBV7-2	TRBJ2-7	many	-	TGTGCCAGCAGCTTCCTCTACGAGCAGTACTTC	CASSFLYEQYF
TRBV5-4	TRBJ2-3	once	TRBD1	TGTGCCAGCAGCTTGCAGGGGGCCACAGATACGCAGTATTTT	CASSLQGATDTQYF
TRBV5-1	TRBJ2-2	-	TRBD1	TGCGCCAGCAGCTGGGGGACAGGGAAGGCCGGGGAGCTGTTTTTT	CASSWGTGKAGELFF
TRBV19	TRBJ1-1	-	-	TGTGCCAGTAGTTTCAACAGGGCGCACACTGAAGCTTTCTTT	CASSFNRAHTEAFF
TRBV25-1	TRBJ1-3	once	TRBD1	TGTGCCAGCAGTGAGCAGGGGGTCTCTGGAAACACCATATATTTT	CASSEQGVSGNTIYF
TRBV5-6	TRBJ2-1	-	TRBD2	TGTGCCAGCAGCTCTCAAGAGGGTAGCGGGGATGAGCAGTTCTTC	CASSSQEGSGDEQFF
TRBV7-8	TRBJ2-2	-	-	TGTGCCAGCAGCTTAGTATCGGGCGGGACCGGGGAGCTGTTTTTT	CASSLVSGGTGELFF
TRBV9	TRBJ2-5	-	TRBD2	TGTGCCAGCAGCTCCCGCCCGGGAGGGTCGGAGACCCAGTACTTC	CASSSRPGGSETQYF
TRBV6-5	TRBJ1-5	few	-	TGTGCCACCTCAAGGGAGGGGGTCAAGCAGCCCCAGCATTTT	CATSREGVKQPQHF
TRBV7-2	TRBJ2-5	-	TRBD2	TGTGCCAGCAGCTTAGGGGGGGCGGGGGGAGAGACCCAGTACTTC	CASSLGGAGGETQYF
TRBV13	TRBJ2-7	-	-	TGTGCCAGCAGTAACAGGTACGCCTACGAGCAGTACTTC	CASSNRYAYEQYF
TRBV19	TRBJ2-3	-	TRBD2	TGTGCCAGTAGCCCGGGACTAGCGACTAAAGATACGCAGTATTTT	CASSPGLATKDTQYF
TRBV19	TRBJ1-1	-	-	TGTGCCAGTAGTATTGCAGGGAAGTGGACTGAAGCTTTCTTT	CASSIAGKWTEAFF
TRBV6-6	TRBJ1-1	-	-	TGTGCCAGCAAAATCGTCGGGGTAGGGAACACTGAAGCTTTCTTT	CASKIVGVGNTEAFF
TRBV10-3	TRBJ1-1	few	-	TGTGCCTCGAGGACTTCCTCGGCGGACACTGAAGCTTTCTTT	CASRTSSADTEAFF
TRBV29-1	TRBJ1-1	-	TRBD1	TGCAGCGTTTCAACAGGGGGCCGGGAAGCTTTCTTT	CSVSTGGREAFF
TRBV5-1	TRBJ2-1	-	TRBD1	TGCGCCAGCAGCTTGGAGGGACAGGGGAACAATGAGCAGTTCTTC	CASSLEGQGNNEQFF
TRBV5-1	TRBJ2-1	-	TRBD1	TGCGCCAGCAGCTTGGTTGGACAGGGGGCTCATGAGCAGTTCTTC	CASSLVGQGAHEQFF
TRBV5-6	TRBJ2-7	-	-	TGTGCCAGCAGCTTGGCCGCTAGCGTTGCCTACGAGCAGTACTTC	CASSLAASVAYEQYF
TRBV4-3	TRBJ2-7	-	TRBD1	TGCGCCAGCAGCCAAGGACAGGGAACCTACGAGCAGTACTTC	CASSQGQGTYEQYF
TRBV6-5	TRBJ1-2	-	TRBD1	TGTGCCAGCAGTGAGACAGGGGGGTATGGCTACACCTTC	CASSETGGYGYTF
TRBV5-1	TRBJ1-4	-	TRBD1	TGCGCCAGCAGCTGGACAGGGGCCTCGCAGGAAAAACTGTTTTTT	CASSWTGASQEKLFF
TRBV30	TRBJ2-7	-	-	TGTGCCTGGGAGGGTGAGAACTCCTACGAGCAGTACTTC	CAWEGENSYEQYF
TRBV30	TRBJ2-5	-	TRBD2	TGTGCCTGGAGTCTCAAGCGGGACTACAGAGAGACCCAGTACTTC	CAWSLKRDYRETQYF
TRBV2	TRBJ1-1	-	-	TGTGCCAGCAGTCTACAGGGCTTAATGAACACTGAAGCTTTCTTT	CASSLQGLMNTEAFF
TRBV19	TRBJ1-2	-	-	TGTGCCAGTAGTACTCAGGGGATGGACTATGGCTACACCTTC	CASSTQGMDYGYTF
TRBV7-2	TRBJ2-1	-	-	TGTGCCAGCAGCCGGGTAGCGGACTCCTACAATGAGCAGTTCTTC	CASSRVADSYNEQFF
TRBV29-1	TRBJ2-2	-	-	TGCAGCACCGGAGGGGGCAACACCGGGGAGCTGTTTTTT	CSTGGGNTGELFF
TRBV30	TRBJ2-5	-	TRBD2	TGTGCCTGGAGTTCCGTGGGAGCGGGGAAAGAGACCCAGTACTTC	CAWSSVGAGKETQYF
TRBV6-1	TRBJ1-1	-	-	TGTGCCAGCAGGGTGGCCACTGAAGCTTTCTTT	CASRVATEAFF
TRBV7-9	TRBJ2-1	few	-	TGTGCCAGCCGGGGGTTGAGCTCCTACAATGAGCAGTTCTTC	CASRGLSSYNEQFF
TRBV5-1	TRBJ1-1	-	-	TGCGCCAGCAGCTTGGGGGTGGGAAGGGGTAATGAAGCTTTCTTT	CASSLGVGRGNEAFF
TRBV7-8	TRBJ2-1	once	TRBD2	TGTGCCAGCAGCTCACACGGGACTAGCGGGAGGGATGAGCAGTTCTTC	CASSSHGTSGRDEQFF